What follows are 5 T cell receptor beta chains derived from one specimen sequenced in a study of blood T cell repertoires in COVID-19. This table comes from immunoSEQ multiplex PCR, and its TCRdb copy is limited to in-frame clones, with some not included. The data show about 240,000 clones, 86% seen once. The sequenced material came from peripheral blood. These receptor sequences come from a woman aged 25-40 years who had recovered from COVID-19.

The genes are TRBV15 and TRBJ2-3; 8 bases fit TRBD1. With V trimmed by 3 bases and J by 1 base, 0 bases remained unmatched. Germline loops: CDR1 LNHNV, CDR2 YYDKDF (reference sequence). This CDR3 comprises 14 residues. This chain's CDR3 is CATSRGQGTDTQYF. The CDR3 DNA follows: TGTGCCACCAGCAGGGGACAGGGCACAGATACGCAGTATTTT. Complete variable domain (other parts from reference TRBV15 and TRBJ2-3): DAMVIQNPRYQVTQFGKPVTLSCSQTLNHNVMYWYQQKSSQAPKLLFHYYDKDFNNEADTPDNFQSRRPNTSFCFLDIRSPGLGDTAMYLCATSRGQGTDTQYFGPGTRLTVL.

V usage is TRBV6-5 and J usage is TRBJ1-6; D is uncertain. The CDR3 loop spans 15 amino acids. From germline, CDR1 is MNHEY and CDR2 SVGAGI. V gave up 0 bases and J gave up 9 bases, with 12 bases separating them. Here the CDR3 reads CASSYSGRDGSPLHF. The CDR3 nucleotides read TGTGCCAGCAGTTACTCTGGGAGGGATGGTTCACCCCTCCACTTT.

The J gene is TRBJ2-7, the V gene TRBV6-2 or TRBV6-3; weak D call: TRBD1 (6 bases). Germline loops: CDR1 MNHEY, CDR2 SVGEGT. This CDR3 spans 14 amino acids. Trimming stripped 7 bases from V and 1 base from J, with 14 bases between. The CDR3 nucleotides are TGTGCCAGCAACCCGGGACACAATTCCTACGAGCAGTACTTC. It specifies CASNPGHNSYEQYF.

The chain combines TRBV11-1 with TRBJ2-5, with a possible D match to TRBD2 (6 bases). V lost 2 bases, J lost 5 bases, and 12 bases lay in between. Germline V gene sequence: CDR1 SGHAT, CDR2 FQDESV (reference sequence). The CDR3 extends over 14 amino acids. CDR3 in amino acids: CASSLNPGGETQYF. In nucleotides, the CDR3 is TGTGCCAGCAGCTTAAATCCTGGGGGGGAGACCCAGTACTTC. The full variable domain, completed using reference TRBV11-1 and TRBJ2-5, is EAEVAQSPRYKITEKSQAVAFWCDPISGHATLYWYRQILGQGPELLVQFQDESVVDDSQLPKDRFSAERLKGVDSTLKIQPAELGDSAMYLCASSLNPGGETQYFGPGTRLLVL.

In the case of this clone: The same CDR3 also results from other DNA sequences found in this sample. The gene calls are TRBV6-5 and TRBJ2-7, with D tentatively TRBD1 (5 bases). CDR3 length: 12 amino acids. Germline assignment: CDR1 MNHEY and CDR2 SVGAGI. V was shortened by 2 bases and J by 4 bases, with 6 bases between the two germline ends. The CDR3 region is CASSYQGYEQYF. DNA for the CDR3: TGTGCCAGCAGTTACCAGGGTTACGAGCAGTACTTC.